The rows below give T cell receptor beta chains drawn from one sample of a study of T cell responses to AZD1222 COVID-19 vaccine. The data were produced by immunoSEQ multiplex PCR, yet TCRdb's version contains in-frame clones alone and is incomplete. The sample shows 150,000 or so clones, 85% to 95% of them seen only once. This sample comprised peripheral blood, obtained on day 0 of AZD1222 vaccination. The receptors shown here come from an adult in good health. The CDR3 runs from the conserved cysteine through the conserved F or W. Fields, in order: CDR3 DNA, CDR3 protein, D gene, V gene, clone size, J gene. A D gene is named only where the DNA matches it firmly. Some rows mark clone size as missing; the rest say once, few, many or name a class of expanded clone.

TGCGCCAGCAGCTTAGATAGCGGGAGCTACAATGAGCAGTTCTTC,CASSLDSGSYNEQFF,TRBD2,TRBV5-1,NA,TRBJ2-1
TGTGCCAGCAGCCCCTCCGGGGGATACTATGGCTACACCTTC,CASSPSGGYYGYTF,NA,TRBV11-2,NA,TRBJ1-2
TGTGCCAGCAGCGCTAGCGGGAGCACCGAGCAGTACTTC,CASSASGSTEQYF,TRBD2,TRBV9,NA,TRBJ2-7
TGTGCCAGCAGCGTCGTCACTGAAGCTTTCTTT,CASSVVTEAFF,NA,TRBV7-2,NA,TRBJ1-1
TGTGCCAGCAGTCGGGGCAGGGAATATGGCTACACCTTC,CASSRGREYGYTF,NA,TRBV12-3/TRBV12-4,NA,TRBJ1-2
TGCGCCAGCAGCTTTTTACAGGGGGAAGGTGAAGCTTTCTTT,CASSFLQGEGEAFF,TRBD1,TRBV5-1,NA,TRBJ1-1
TGTGCCAGCAGCTTTTTTTTGGGGGGGCAGTTCTTC,CASSFFLGGQFF,NA,TRBV7-6,NA,TRBJ2-1
TGTGCCAGCAGTTACTCGGGCGGGAATTCCTACGAGCAGTACTTC,CASSYSGGNSYEQYF,NA,TRBV6-5,once,TRBJ2-7
TGTGCCAGCAGCGATACAGGGAGCGCTGAAGCTTTCTTT,CASSDTGSAEAFF,NA,TRBV5-6,NA,TRBJ1-1
TGCGCCAGCAGTGCTTTAGCGGGGGGGCAAGAGACCCAGTACTTC,CASSALAGGQETQYF,TRBD2,TRBV10-2,NA,TRBJ2-5
TGTGCCAGCAGCGCCGGGACTCGCGTCACAGATACGCAGTATTTT,CASSAGTRVTDTQYF,NA,TRBV11-3,NA,TRBJ2-3
TGTGCCAGCAGCCCTACAACCCCAGGGAGCTCTGGAAACACCATATATTTT,CASSPTTPGSSGNTIYF,NA,TRBV6-2/TRBV6-3,NA,TRBJ1-3
TGCGCCAGCAGCCAGGGCGGGAGCCCGGGCTCCTACAATGAGCAGTTCTTC,CASSQGGSPGSYNEQFF,TRBD2,TRBV4-3,NA,TRBJ2-1
TGTGCCAGCAGTTTATCACTGAGCAATCAGCCCCAGCATTTT,CASSLSLSNQPQHF,NA,TRBV27,NA,TRBJ1-5
TGTGCCAGCAGTTTATACCCCACAGGGAACACTGAAGCTTTCTTT,CASSLYPTGNTEAFF,NA,TRBV27,once,TRBJ1-1
TGTGCCAGTCCAAGCCCCACCCCTGGACTAGCGGGGGTAGCCAAAAACATTCAGTACTTC,CASPSPTPGLAGVAKNIQYF,TRBD2,TRBV19,NA,TRBJ2-4
TGTGCCACCCATTCCGAGGGGGGCTACACCTTC,CATHSEGGYTF,NA,TRBV6-5,NA,TRBJ1-2
TGTGCCAGCAGTTTAGGGACAACGTACAATGAGCAGTTCTTC,CASSLGTTYNEQFF,NA,TRBV27,NA,TRBJ2-1
TGTGCCAGCAGTCGGCTAGCCTTGCCTGACTACGAGCAGTACTTC,CASSRLALPDYEQYF,NA,TRBV6-2/TRBV6-3,few,TRBJ2-7
TGTGCCAGCAGCTTCTACCTGAAGACTGAAGCTTTCTTT,CASSFYLKTEAFF,NA,TRBV7-8,NA,TRBJ1-1
TGTGCCTGGAGTAGTCAGCTTCTAGAGCAGTACTTC,CAWSSQLLEQYF,NA,TRBV30,NA,TRBJ2-7
TGTGCCAGTAGTGTCGTCTACAATCAGCCCCAGCATTTT,CASSVVYNQPQHF,NA,TRBV19,NA,TRBJ1-5
TGTGCCAGTAGTACCACCTTTCCAGGTGGCTATGGCTACACCTTC,CASSTTFPGGYGYTF,NA,TRBV19,few,TRBJ1-2
TGTGCCAGCAGTTCTAATGGGGGATCAGCCACTGAAGCTTTCTTT,CASSSNGGSATEAFF,NA,TRBV6-5,NA,TRBJ1-1
TGCGCCAGCAGCCAAGTTTTGACAGCCTCTGGGGGCTACACCTTC,CASSQVLTASGGYTF,NA,TRBV4-1,once,TRBJ1-2
TGTGCCAGTAGTCCGGGGACAGGGACGAACACCGGGGAGCTGTTTTTT,CASSPGTGTNTGELFF,TRBD1,TRBV19,once,TRBJ2-2
TGTGCCAGCAGCTCTGGACCGACTAGCGGGGGGCGGGAGCAGTTCTTC,CASSSGPTSGGREQFF,TRBD2,TRBV7-9,NA,TRBJ2-1
TGTGCCAGCAGCCCCGGGGGCGGGCACAGGTCCTACTATGGCTACACCTTC,CASSPGGGHRSYYGYTF,NA,TRBV5-8,NA,TRBJ1-2
TGTGCCAGCAGTGAACTGGGCAGTGGGAGAAATTCACCCCTCCACTTT,CASSELGSGRNSPLHF,NA,TRBV6-1,NA,TRBJ1-6
TGTGCCAGCAGTCTGTACAGGGGACGCACTGAAGCTTTCTTT,CASSLYRGRTEAFF,TRBD1,TRBV28,NA,TRBJ1-1
TGTGCCAGCAGTCCCATGGGCGGGAGGGAAGAGACCCAGTACTTC,CASSPMGGREETQYF,TRBD2,TRBV4-2,NA,TRBJ2-5
TGCGCCAGCAGCCTCCCGACGGGGTATAGCTATGGCTACACCTTC,CASSLPTGYSYGYTF,NA,TRBV4-1,NA,TRBJ1-2
TGTGCCAGCGGGGAAACAGGGGACGCTGAAGCTTTCTTT,CASGETGDAEAFF,TRBD1,TRBV25-1,NA,TRBJ1-1
TGCGCCAGCAGCATGACTAGCGGGAGCACGGGCACCGGGGAGCTGTTTTTT,CASSMTSGSTGTGELFF,TRBD2,TRBV5-1,NA,TRBJ2-2
TGTGCCAGCAGCGAACAGAATACTAGTGCGGGAGGTCATACCTACAATGAGCAGTTCTTC,CASSEQNTSAGGHTYNEQFF,TRBD2,TRBV7-6,NA,TRBJ2-1
TGTGCCAGCAGTTTTGTCTCCTATAATTCACCCCTCCACTTT,CASSFVSYNSPLHF,NA,TRBV28,NA,TRBJ1-6
TGCAGTGCGTTGGGGGGACATGAGCAGTTCTTC,CSALGGHEQFF,NA,TRBV20-1,NA,TRBJ2-1
TGCGCCAGCAGCCCCCCGCTAGCCAAAAACATTCAGTACTTC,CASSPPLAKNIQYF,NA,TRBV4-1,NA,TRBJ2-4
TGCAGCGGTATGCGGGAGGGTGGCTATGGCTACACCTTC,CSGMREGGYGYTF,NA,TRBV29-1,NA,TRBJ1-2